The 24 T cell receptor beta chains below come from one sample, sequenced in a study of cytomegalovirus exposure and HLA in healthy donors. The primer mix had 60 Vbeta and 13 Jbeta primers. Clones were read by immunoSEQ multiplex PCR, and TCRdb kept only the in-frame ones, dropping some. Of roughly 120,000 clones in the sample, 73% were seen once. Sequencing was carried out using PBMCs. The receptors were gathered from a woman in her forties in good health and CMV-seronegative.

Notes on this clone: Different DNA sequences within this sample yield the same CDR3. CDR3 DNA sequence: TGTGCCATCAGCGCCCGGGACACTGAAGCTTTCTTT. It encodes CAISARDTEAFF. The rearrangement links TRBV10-3 to TRBJ1-1; D is unclear. The CDR3 is 12 residues long. Germline-derived CDR1 and CDR2 are ENHRY and SYGVKD. Between the trimmed V and J ends, which lost 6 bases and 3 bases, there was a span of 8 bases.

The chain links TRBV11-2 to TRBJ2-3; 9 bases align to TRBD2. This CDR3 is 15 amino acids long. The V gene's germline CDR1 is SGHAT and CDR2 FQNNGV. Unmatched junction bases numbered 6, after V lost 5 bases and J lost 3 bases. The CDR3 DNA follows: TGTGCCAGCAGCCCCCCAGCGGGGGGAACAGATACGCAGTATTTT. It translates to CASSPPAGGTDTQYF.

In its sample, this clone was seen a few times. Here the CDR3 DNA reads TGTGCCAGCAGTTTCTCGGACAGGGATTCTGGCTACACCTTC. Protein sequence: CASSFSDRDSGYTF. The gene calls are TRBV28 and TRBJ1-2; 8 nucleotides align to TRBD1. The CDR3 has 14 amino acids. The V and J ends lost 3 bases and 7 bases, in that order; junction bases with no gene match: 7. CDR1 is MDHEN and CDR2 is SYDVKM in the germline V gene.

This chain links TRBV7-3 with TRBJ1-6; D is uncertain. Trimming took 5 bases from V and 4 from J, leaving 12 bases between them. From germline, CDR1 is SGHTA and CDR2 FQGTGA. The CDR3 extends over 15 amino acids. The CDR3 loop reads CASSEEDGYNSPLHF. CDR3 nucleotide sequence: TGTGCCAGCAGCGAGGAAGACGGTTATAATTCACCCCTCCACTTT.

This clone showed up just once. The rearrangement links TRBV5-1 to TRBJ2-2; TRBD1 is a possible D gene (9 bases). Per the germline V gene, CDR1 is SGHRS and CDR2 is YFSETQ. V gave up 2 bases and J gave up 4 bases, with 18 bases separating them. This CDR3 has 17 residues. Here the CDR3 reads CASSFLQGAGGTGELFF. DNA for the CDR3: TGCGCCAGCAGCTTCCTACAGGGGGCGGGAGGCACCGGGGAGCTGTTTTTT.

This clone has more than one count but fewer than ten. This sequence joins TRBV4-3 and TRBJ2-5; TRBD2 might be the D (7 bases). V lost 0 bases and J 2 bases, leaving 13 bases between the germline ends. The CDR3 loop spans 16 amino acids. CDR1 and CDR2 (germline): LGHNA, YSLEER. Here the CDR3 DNA reads TGCGCCAGCAGCCAAGAAGCTGGGGGGGCACAAGAGACCCAGTACTTC. Encoded protein: CASSQEAGGAQETQYF.

Regarding this clone: Other DNA sequences in this sample translate to the same CDR3. The genes are TRBV9 and TRBJ2-3; D may be TRBD2 (5 bases). The CDR3 is 16 amino acids. From germline, CDR1 is SGDLS and CDR2 YYNGEE. Deletions cut 0 bases from V and 0 bases from J, with 11 bases between. The CDR3 region is CASSVASGGSTDTQYF. The CDR3 bases are TGTGCCAGCAGCGTAGCTTCCGGCGGGAGCACAGATACGCAGTATTTT.

The V gene is TRBV5-1, the J gene TRBJ2-7; a weak D match, TRBD2 (6 bases). Trimming removed 6 bases at V and 2 bases at J, with 15 bases between. The CDR3 runs 14 residues. CDR1 SGHRS and CDR2 YFSETQ come from the germline V gene. The CDR3 protein is CASKDAGSTYEQYF. The CDR3 DNA is TGCGCCAGCAAGGACGCGGGGTCCACCTACGAGCAGTACTTC.

V gene TRBV25-1 combines with J gene TRBJ1-2; D call uncertain. Germline V gene sequence: CDR1 MGHDK, CDR2 SYGVNS. V lost 7 bases and J lost 4, with 25 bases in between. There are 17 residues in the CDR3. CDR3 region: CASIEGVGGFGLYGYTF. The DNA for the CDR3 is TGTGCCAGCATCGAGGGTGTAGGAGGTTTTGGGCTCTATGGCTACACCTTC.

The genes are TRBV7-9 and TRBJ2-3; 8 bases fit TRBD2. J was trimmed by 1 base and V by 6 bases; bases with no gene match: 9. The CDR3 is 16 residues long. The germline V gene has CDR1 SEHNR and CDR2 FQNEAQ (reference sequence). DNA of the CDR3: TGTGCCAGCAGAAGGAGCGGGGGTTGGGGCACAGATACGCAGTATTTT. Amino acids: CASRRSGGWGTDTQYF. Full variable domain (missing parts from reference TRBV7-9 and TRBJ2-3): DTGVSQNPRHKITKRGQNVTFRCDPISEHNRLYWYRQTLGQGPEFLTYFQNEAQLEKSRLLSDRFSAERPKGSFSTLEIQRTEQGDSAMYLCASRRSGGWGTDTQYFGPGTRLTVL.

The chain has TRBV7-2 and TRBJ2-3, with TRBD1 as a possible D gene (6 bases). V was clipped by 8 bases and J by 0 bases, with 12 bases between them. The CDR3 length is 14 residues. CDR1 is SGHTA, CDR2 FQGNSA, per germline. CDR3 residues: CASVDRTSTDTQYF. DNA of the CDR3: TGTGCCAGCGTGGACAGAACCAGCACAGATACGCAGTATTTT. Based on the CDR3 plus reference TRBV7-2 and TRBJ2-3, the full variable domain is GAGVSQSPSNKVTEKGKDVELRCDPISGHTALYWYRQSLGQGLEFLIYFQGNSAPDKSGLPSDRFSAERTGGSVSTLTIQRTQQEDSAVYLCASVDRTSTDTQYFGPGTRLTVL.

This clone occurred a few times. The DNA for the CDR3 is TGTGCCAGCAGCCCCGGACAGGGGGCAGGGGAGCAGTACTTC. Amino acid sequence: CASSPGQGAGEQYF. The J gene is TRBJ2-7, the V gene TRBV7-2, with TRBD1 matching over 11 bases. The germline CDR1 and CDR2 sequences are SGHTA and FQGNSA. The CDR3 loop spans 14 amino acids. After removal of 5 bases from V and 7 bases from J, the junction contained 7 bases not matched to a gene.

This clone came up a few times. The chain joins TRBV6-5 to TRBJ2-7; TRBD2 agrees at 10 bases. Trimming at V came to 2 bases and at J to 1 base, leaving 2 bases not matched to a gene. This CDR3 is built from 15 residues. Germline CDR1 and CDR2: MNHEY and SVGAGI. The CDR3 region is CASSYTSGASYEQYF. The CDR3 DNA reads TGTGCCAGCAGTTACACTAGCGGGGCGTCCTACGAGCAGTACTTC.

The chain has TRBV5-1 and TRBJ2-3, with D possibly matching TRBD2 (5 bases). The CDR3 contains 14 residues. Trimming left V 4 bases short and J 2 bases short, with 11 bases between. The germline V gene encodes CDR1 SGHRS and CDR2 YFSETQ. Written as DNA, the CDR3 is TGCGCCAGCAGCCAAGGACTTACCACAGATACGCAGTATTTT. Translation: CASSQGLTTDTQYF. Looking up the rest from reference TRBV5-1 and TRBJ2-3 gives the full variable domain: KAGVTQTPRYLIKTRGQQVTLSCSPISGHRSVSWYQQTPGQGLQFLFEYFSETQRNKGNFPGRFSGRQFSNSRSEMNVSTLELGDSALYLCASSQGLTTDTQYFGPGTRLTVL.

The gene calls are TRBV7-2 and TRBJ2-3, with 9 positions matching TRBD2. The junction had 2 bases not matched to a gene; V was cut back by 6 bases and J by 1 base. The CDR3 has 14 residues. The germline gives CDR1 SGHTA, CDR2 FQGNSA. In DNA, the CDR3 is TGTGCCAGCAGTAGCGGGGGCCGCACAGATACGCAGTATTTT. Amino acids: CASSSGGRTDTQYF.

The V gene is TRBV6-1, the J gene TRBJ2-1; weak D call: TRBD2 (6 bases). Per the germline V gene, CDR1 is MNHNS and CDR2 is SASEGT. This CDR3 comprises 14 residues. V gave up 2 bases and J gave up 4 bases, with 9 bases separating them. CDR3 region: CASSELGLYNEQFF. The CDR3 DNA reads as TGTGCCAGCAGTGAATTGGGACTTTACAATGAGCAGTTCTTC.

On this clone: An end of the junction does not agree with germline; a read error may underlie this. The chain combines TRBV7-9 with TRBJ1-1; no clear D gene. The CDR3 is 14 residues long. Germline V gene sequence: CDR1 SEHNR, CDR2 FQNEAQ (reference sequence). DNA of the CDR3: TGTTCCAGCACGGCCCTCCGGGATAACACTGAAGCTTTCTTT. It codes for CSSTALRDNTEAFF.

The chain links TRBV12-5 to TRBJ1-5; D gene unclear. V lost 6 bases to trimming and J lost 9 bases, with 9 bases between them. The CDR3 extends over 11 amino acids. From germline, CDR1 is LGHNT and CDR2 FRNRAP. CDR3 sequence (DNA): TGTGCTAGTGGATTGTTGAGGCCCCAGCATTTT. Translating it yields CASGLLRPQHF.

J is TRBJ2-5 and V is TRBV12-1; the table's D call of TRBD2 was not tested on the DNA. TRBV12-1 counts as a pseudogene. This CDR3 has 14 amino acids. The CDR3 loop is CASSFEPGEETQYF. The CDR3 DNA is TGTGCCAGCAGCTTTGAGCCCGGAGAAGAGACCCAGTACTTC.

J is TRBJ2-1 and V is TRBV4-3; TRBD2 agrees at 14 bases. The length of the CDR3 is 18 residues. V lost 3 bases to trimming and J lost 9 bases; unmatched junction nucleotides: 13. CDR1 is LGHNA, CDR2 YSLEER, per germline. CDR3 region: CASSHFPPTSGRAGEQFF. As DNA, the CDR3 is TGCGCCAGCAGCCACTTCCCTCCGACTAGCGGGAGGGCCGGTGAGCAGTTCTTC.

The rearrangement uses TRBV15 and TRBJ2-7; D not resolved. In germline, CDR1 is LNHNV, CDR2 YYDKDF (reference sequence). V was cut by 0 bases and J by 1 base, with 10 bases left in between. The CDR3 loop spans 15 amino acids. The CDR3 DNA reads TGTGCCACCAGCAGAGATCAAGACACGTCCTACGAGCAGTACTTC. Amino acids: CATSRDQDTSYEQYF.

This rearrangement joins TRBV27 to TRBJ2-6; 12 nucleotides line up with TRBD2. This CDR3 contains 17 residues. V shed 6 bases, J shed 1 base, and the junction held 4 bases outside the gene matches. Germline assignment: CDR1 MNHEY and CDR2 SMNVEV (reference sequence). Written as DNA, the CDR3 is TGTGCCAGCAGACAAGGGACTAGCGGGTCTGGGGCCAACGTCCTGACTTTC. Its translation is CASRQGTSGSGANVLTF.

The chain combines TRBV6-5 with TRBJ1-1, with unresolved D. CDR3 length: 13 amino acids. Per the germline V gene, CDR1 is MNHEY and CDR2 is SVGAGI. The V gene lost 4 bases and the J gene lost 6 bases, with 12 bases spanning the gap. The CDR3 is CASSSGPRSEAFF. The CDR3 DNA follows: TGTGCCAGCAGTTCCGGCCCTAGGTCTGAAGCTTTCTTT.

V is TRBV7-9 and J is TRBJ2-1, with 7 bases fitting TRBD2. Germline values: CDR1 SEHNR, CDR2 FQNEAQ (reference sequence). This CDR3 has 16 residues. Germline trimming cut 1 base from V and 4 bases from J; bases unmatched to any gene: 7. The CDR3 here is CASSLEGLITYNEQFF. For the CDR3, the DNA is TGTGCCAGCAGCTTAGAGGGACTAATAACATACAATGAGCAGTTCTTC.